This record concerns one T cell receptor beta chain sequence. Then a second PCR, running roughly 7 to 11 cycles, was carried out with a sample-barcoded 5' primer and a J-beta primer mix. Per sample, CDR3-containing paired-end reads numbered at least 2.5 million. TCRdb itself ran the 5' RACE reads through MiXCR, one entry per CDR3 protein. The repertoire holds hundreds of thousands of distinct CDR3 sequences, under 40% seen once, with over 10% in the top ten. The V gene's germline CDR1 is MNHEY and CDR2 SMNVEV (reference sequence). CDR3 length: 11 amino acids. Between the trimmed V and J ends, which lost 7 bases and 5 bases, there was a span of 9 bases. This sample is part of a study of blood T cells in healthy people across ages.

The sequencing sample was made of blood. The chain recombines TRBV27 with TRBJ2-7; D is unresolved. This TCR derives from a man aged 18 to 30 in good health. The CDR3 coding sequence is TGTGCCAGCACCTTTGGCCACGAGCAGTACTTC. It yields the protein CASTFGHEQYF.